The rows below give T cell receptor beta chains drawn from one sample of a study of blood T cell repertoires in COVID-19. The method was immunoSEQ multiplex PCR; TCRdb's version includes in-frame clones alone and lacks a portion of them. Found here are around 370,000 clones, more than 75% of them singletons; the top ten hold about 1.1%. The sequencing sample was made of PBMCs or T cells enriched from blood (not recorded which). The receptors here all came from a woman aged 18-29 years who had recovered from COVID-19. Each CDR3 is given with its conserved first and last residue. The D gene is left open where the match is weak. Size is stated for part of the rows, as once, few or many counts, or as a class when the clone is expanded.

>TRBV7-8|-|-|14|TRBJ1-5
TGTGCCAGCGATGCTGTGCTAACCGATCAGCCCCAGCATTTT
CASDAVLTDQPQHF
>TRBV23-1|-|TRBD2|15|TRBJ2-7
TGCGCCAGCAGTCAATCGGGGGGGATCGGCTACGAGCAGTACTTC
CASSQSGGIGYEQYF
>TRBV19|-|-|14|TRBJ1-1
TGTGCCAGTAGTATAGACAGGGGCGGGACTGAAGCTTTCTTT
CASSIDRGGTEAFF
>TRBV27|-|-|12|TRBJ1-5
TGTGCCAGCAGTCCGGGGGGTCAGCCCCAGCATTTT
CASSPGGQPQHF
>TRBV29-1|-|-|15|TRBJ2-7
TGCAGCGTTGCATGGTGGCGGCAACCCTTCTACGAGCAGTACTTC
CSVAWWRQPFYEQYF
>TRBV12-5|-|-|15|TRBJ2-1
TGTGCTAGTGGTTTGACCCAGTGGCCCCACAATGAGCAGTTCTTC
CASGLTQWPHNEQFF
>TRBV6-5|-|-|13|TRBJ1-2
TGTGCCAGCAGTTACGACAGACCCTATGGCTACACCTTC
CASSYDRPYGYTF
>TRBV7-9|few|TRBD1|14|TRBJ2-3
TGTGCCAGCAGCTTAGGCAGGGGGCGGGATACGCAGTATTTT
CASSLGRGRDTQYF
>TRBV6-5|once|TRBD1|14|TRBJ1-1
TGTGCCACTACCTTGACAGGGGACAGTCCTGAAGCTTTCTTT
CATTLTGDSPEAFF
>TRBV7-8|-|-|14|TRBJ2-3
TGTGCCAGCAGCGGCAGCGGGTTCACAGATACGCAGTATTTT
CASSGSGFTDTQYF
>TRBV4-3|-|-|13|TRBJ2-3
TGCGCCAGCAGTATCGGGGGCACAGATACGCAGTATTTT
CASSIGGTDTQYF
>TRBV18|once|TRBD2|15|TRBJ2-1
TGTGCCAGCTCTTCCGGGACTAGCGGGTACAATGAGCAGTTCTTC
CASSSGTSGYNEQFF
>TRBV7-9|once|TRBD1|15|TRBJ1-2
TGTGCCAGCAGATATCAGGGGGAGCAGGGCTATGGCTACACCTTC
CASRYQGEQGYGYTF
>TRBV19|few|TRBD1|15|TRBJ1-4
TGTGCCAGTAGTTCCCTGACAGGGGGTGCTGAAAAACTGTTTTTT
CASSSLTGGAEKLFF
>TRBV7-9|-|-|13|TRBJ1-5
TGTGCCAGCAGCCAAAGCCAGGGGCAGCCCCAGCATTTT
CASSQSQGQPQHF
>TRBV7-2|-|TRBD2|17|TRBJ2-7
TGTGCCAGCAGCTTATATGGGACTAGCGGTAGCTCCTACGAGCAGTACTTC
CASSLYGTSGSSYEQYF
>TRBV7-9|once|TRBD2|15|TRBJ2-1
TGTGCCAGCAGTTTAGCGGGACTAGCGGTGGATGAGCAGTTCTTC
CASSLAGLAVDEQFF
>TRBV27|-|-|16|TRBJ2-5
TGTGCCAGCAGTTTATTAGCTCGGGGGGCTTGGGAGACCCAGTACTTC
CASSLLARGAWETQYF
>TRBV19|-|-|15|TRBJ1-5
TGTGCCAGTAGCTTGAAAAGCTCCTACTTCCAGCCCCAGCATTTT
CASSLKSSYFQPQHF
>TRBV29-1|-|TRBD1|14|TRBJ2-7
TGCAGCGCTACCCGGACAGGGGGGATCTACGAGCAGTACTTC
CSATRTGGIYEQYF
>TRBV11-2|-|-|14|TRBJ2-1
TGTGCCAGCAGCACGACAGGGAGGTTCAATGAGCAGTTCTTC
CASSTTGRFNEQFF
>TRBV6-5|-|-|15|TRBJ1-6
TGTGCCAGCAGTTACTCGCAGGGTAGGAATTCACCCCTCCACTTT
CASSYSQGRNSPLHF
>TRBV15|-|-|12|TRBJ1-2
TGTGCCACCAGCAGAGATTTGAGCGACTACACCTTC
CATSRDLSDYTF
>TRBV2|-|-|15|TRBJ2-7
TGTGCCAGCAGTGAAGGTGGGCTCCTACCGTACGAGCAGTACTTC
CASSEGGLLPYEQYF
>TRBV28|-|-|17|TRBJ2-4
TGTGCCAGCAGTTTAAGTGGCAGGGGTCGGACCAAAAACATTCAGTACTTC
CASSLSGRGRTKNIQYF
>TRBV7-2|-|-|13|TRBJ1-5
TGTGCCAGCAGCTCACAGGTAGATCAGCCCCAGCATTTT
CASSSQVDQPQHF
>TRBV19|once|-|15|TRBJ1-4
TGTGCCAGCTCATACGCCAGGCCCACTAATGAAAAACTGTTTTTT
CASSYARPTNEKLFF
>TRBV19|-|-|14|TRBJ2-1
TGTGCCAGTAGTAAGCGACAGGTGTACAATGAGCAGTTCTTC
CASSKRQVYNEQFF
>TRBV7-9|-|-|14|TRBJ2-5
TGTGCCAGCAGCTTAACTCCTAACCAAGAGACCCAGTACTTC
CASSLTPNQETQYF
>TRBV6-2/TRBV6-3|-|TRBD1|14|TRBJ1-1
TGTGCCAGCAGCCCCACAGGGGGCTATACTGAAGCTTTCTTT
CASSPTGGYTEAFF
>TRBV11-1|-|TRBD2|15|TRBJ2-2
TGTGCCAGCAGCTTAGGAAGCGGGGGTGCCGGGGAGCTGTTTTTT
CASSLGSGGAGELFF
>TRBV6-5|-|-|14|TRBJ1-5
TGTGCCAGCAGTCTAGACCAAAGGGGTCAGCCCCAGCATTTT
CASSLDQRGQPQHF
>TRBV11-2|-|-|16|TRBJ2-5
TGTGCCAGCAGCCGTAAAGGGGGGGATCCCCAAGAGACCCAGTACTTC
CASSRKGGDPQETQYF
>TRBV30|-|TRBD1|13|TRBJ1-5
TGTGCCTGGGCGACAGGGAGTGATCAGCCCCAGCATTTT
CAWATGSDQPQHF
>TRBV7-9|-|-|14|TRBJ1-1
TGTGCCAGCAGGGATCAGGGAAGGGACACTGAAGCTTTCTTT
CASRDQGRDTEAFF
>TRBV7-6|-|TRBD1|15|TRBJ1-4
TGTGCCAGCAGCTCCGGGACAGGGTGGGAGGAAAAACTGTTTTTT
CASSSGTGWEEKLFF
>TRBV6-1|-|TRBD2|16|TRBJ2-7
TGTGCCAGCAGTGAAAAGGTACTAGCGGGGACCTACGAGCAGTACTTC
CASSEKVLAGTYEQYF
>TRBV6-1|once|-|14|TRBJ1-1
TGTGCCAGCAGTGAGTCGCCAGGACATCCCGAAGCTTTCTTT
CASSESPGHPEAFF
>TRBV4-1|-|-|17|TRBJ1-5
TGCGCCAGCAGCCCTCCCAACGACAGGACTCTCAATCAGCCCCAGCATTTT
CASSPPNDRTLNQPQHF
>TRBV4-1|-|-|15|TRBJ1-2
TGCGCCAGCAGCCAAGAGGACAGAAACAACTATGGCTACACCTTC
CASSQEDRNNYGYTF
>TRBV5-1|few|-|14|TRBJ1-5
TGCGCCAGCAGCTCAGGGTTAGAAGATCAGCCCCAGCATTTT
CASSSGLEDQPQHF
>TRBV7-2|-|TRBD1|15|TRBJ1-6
TGTGCCAGCAGCCTCCCGGGACAGGGGACTTCACCCCTCCACTTT
CASSLPGQGTSPLHF
>TRBV5-1|-|TRBD1|15|TRBJ2-5
TGCGCCAGCAGCCTGTATGACAGGGACCAAGAGACCCAGTACTTC
CASSLYDRDQETQYF
>TRBV5-6|once|TRBD1|18|TRBJ1-5
TGTGCCAGCAGCTTGGTCGGGGACAGGGGGCTAGGCAATCAGCCCCAGCATTTT
CASSLVGDRGLGNQPQHF
>TRBV6-5|-|-|12|TRBJ1-1
TGTGCCAGCTTAAATTTGAACACTGAAGCTTTCTTT
CASLNLNTEAFF
>TRBV6-4|once|-|15|TRBJ2-6
TGTGCCAGCAGTGACTGGGCAGCTGGGGCCAACGTCCTGACTTTC
CASSDWAAGANVLTF
>TRBV5-1|-|TRBD2|15|TRBJ2-1
TGCGCCAGCAGCCCTAGGGATAGCGGGGCTTATGAGCAGTTCTTC
CASSPRDSGAYEQFF
>TRBV18|-|-|17|TRBJ1-6
TGTGCCAGCTCACTCGCAGAAGGGAGCTCCTATAATTCACCCCTCCACTTT
CASSLAEGSSYNSPLHF
>TRBV11-3|-|-|15|TRBJ2-1
TGTGCCAGCAGCTTGGGGGGACCCTCCTACAATGAGCAGTTCTTC
CASSLGGPSYNEQFF
>TRBV6-5|once|TRBD1|14|TRBJ2-7
TGTGCCAGCACGACAGGGGCCGGCTCCTACGAGCAGTACTTC
CASTTGAGSYEQYF
>TRBV5-1|once|TRBD2|20|TRBJ2-3
TGCGCCAGCAGCTTGGTTTTGCTAGCGGGGGGGTGGCGCGGCACAGATACGCAGTATTTT
CASSLVLLAGGWRGTDTQYF